The clone carrying this T cell receptor beta chain turned up a few times. Antigen specificity is unknown. Production of TCR cDNA was by 5'RACE template switching, which also added a universal primer site and UMIs. TCRdb itself ran the 5' RACE reads through MiXCR, one entry per CDR3 protein. This sample has some 340,000 distinct CDR3 sequences, with roughly a tenth found just once. This specimen comes from a study of T cells after yellow fever vaccination. Study-wide points: Across the CD4 and CD8 compartments, a small share of clonotypes was present in both. Re-detected after boosting: most primary clones, 96% of CD4 and under 90% of CD8.

Source: CD4+ T cells sorted from PBMCs, taken 45 days after the yellow fever booster vaccination. This TCR was sampled from a man aged 18 to 30 who received the YFV17D yellow fever vaccine.

CDR3 in DNA: TGTGCCAGCAGCTTAGGGTTAGGCAGGGCCAATTCACCCCTCCACTTT. This gives the protein CASSLGLGRANSPLHF. The chain joins TRBV11-2 to TRBJ1-6; possibly TRBD1 for D (5 bases). Germline V gives CDR1 SGHAT, CDR2 FQNNGV. The CDR3 has 16 residues. Trimming removed 1 base from V and 7 bases from J, with 14 bases in between. The full variable domain, completed using reference TRBV11-2 and TRBJ1-6, is EAGVAQSPRYKIIEKRQSVAFWCNPISGHATLYWYQQILGQGPKLLIQFQNNGVVDDSQLPKDRFSAERLKGVDSTLKIQPAKLEDSAVYLCASSLGLGRANSPLHFGNGTRLTVT.